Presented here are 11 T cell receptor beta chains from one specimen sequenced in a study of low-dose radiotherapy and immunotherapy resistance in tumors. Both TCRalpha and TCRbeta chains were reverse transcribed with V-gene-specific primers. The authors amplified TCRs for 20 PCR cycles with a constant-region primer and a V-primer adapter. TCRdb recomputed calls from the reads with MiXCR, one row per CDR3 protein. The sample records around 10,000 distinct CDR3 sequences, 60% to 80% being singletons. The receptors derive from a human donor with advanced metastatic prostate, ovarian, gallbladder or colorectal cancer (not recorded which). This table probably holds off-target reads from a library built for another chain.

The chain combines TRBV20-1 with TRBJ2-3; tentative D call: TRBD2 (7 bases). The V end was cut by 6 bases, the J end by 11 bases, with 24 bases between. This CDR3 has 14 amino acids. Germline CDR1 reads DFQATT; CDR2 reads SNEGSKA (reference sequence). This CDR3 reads CSAGRGNPAGEQYF. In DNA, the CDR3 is TGCAGTGCCGGGCGGGGGAACCCCGCAGGGGAGCAGTATTTT.

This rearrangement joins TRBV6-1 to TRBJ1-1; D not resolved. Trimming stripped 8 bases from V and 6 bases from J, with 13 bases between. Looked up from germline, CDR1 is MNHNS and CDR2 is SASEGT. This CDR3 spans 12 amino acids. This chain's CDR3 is CASGRIRSEAFF. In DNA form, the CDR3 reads TGTGCCAGCGGCAGGATAAGGTCTGAAGCTTTCTTT.

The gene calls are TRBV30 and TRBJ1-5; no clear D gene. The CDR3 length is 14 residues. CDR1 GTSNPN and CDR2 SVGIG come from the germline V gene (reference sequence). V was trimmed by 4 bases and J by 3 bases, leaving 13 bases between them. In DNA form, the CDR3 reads TGTGCCTGGAAAGCGTGGCTTTTCAATCAGCCCCAGCATTTT. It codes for CAWKAWLFNQPQHF.

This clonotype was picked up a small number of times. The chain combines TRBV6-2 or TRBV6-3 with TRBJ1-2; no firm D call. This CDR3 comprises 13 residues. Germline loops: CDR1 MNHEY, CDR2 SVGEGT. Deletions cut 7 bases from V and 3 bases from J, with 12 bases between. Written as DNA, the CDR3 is TGTGCCAGCACCAATAGGCCTGACTATGGCTACACCTTC. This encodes CASTNRPDYGYTF.

The CDR3 loop is CSVARDSPGEQYF. For the CDR3, the DNA is TGCAGCGTCGCCCGGGACAGCCCTGGCGAGCAGTACTTC. V and J are TRBV29-1 and TRBJ2-7; TRBD1 matches 7 bases. Germline V gives CDR1 SQVTM, CDR2 ANQGSEA. Losses at the gene ends were 6 bases for V and 6 bases for J; bases not matched to a gene: 11. The CDR3 is 13 residues long.

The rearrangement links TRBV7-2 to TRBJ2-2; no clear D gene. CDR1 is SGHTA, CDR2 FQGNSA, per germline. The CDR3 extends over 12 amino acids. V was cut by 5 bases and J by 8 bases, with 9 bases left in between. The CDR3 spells CASSPSVGELFF. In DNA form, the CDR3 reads TGTGCCAGCAGCCCCTCAGTTGGGGAGCTGTTTTTT. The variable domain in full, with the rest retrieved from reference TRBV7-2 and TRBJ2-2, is GAGVSQSPSNKVTEKGKDVELRCDPISGHTALYWYRQSLGQGLEFLIYFQGNSAPDKSGLPSDRFSAERTGGSVSTLTIQRTQQEDSAVYLCASSPSVGELFFGEGSRLTVL.

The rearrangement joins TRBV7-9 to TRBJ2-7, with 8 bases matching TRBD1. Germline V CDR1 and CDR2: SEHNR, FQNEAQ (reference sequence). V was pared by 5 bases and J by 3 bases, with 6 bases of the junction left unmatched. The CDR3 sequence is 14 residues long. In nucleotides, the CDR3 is TGTGCCAGCAGCCCGAGTACAGGGGGCTACGAGCAGTACTTC. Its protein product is CASSPSTGGYEQYF.

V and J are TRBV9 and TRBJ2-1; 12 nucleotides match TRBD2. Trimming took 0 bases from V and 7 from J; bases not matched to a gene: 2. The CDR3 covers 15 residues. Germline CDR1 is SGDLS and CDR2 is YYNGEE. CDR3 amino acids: CASSVALAGGNEQFF. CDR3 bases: TGTGCCAGCAGCGTAGCACTAGCGGGAGGTAATGAGCAGTTCTTC.

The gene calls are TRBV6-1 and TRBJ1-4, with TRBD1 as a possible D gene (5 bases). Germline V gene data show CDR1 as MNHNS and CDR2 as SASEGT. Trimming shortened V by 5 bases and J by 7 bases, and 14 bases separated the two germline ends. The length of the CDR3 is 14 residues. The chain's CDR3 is CASSLSGGSEKLFF. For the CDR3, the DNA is TGTGCCAGCAGTCTCTCCGGGGGGAGTGAAAAACTGTTTTTT.

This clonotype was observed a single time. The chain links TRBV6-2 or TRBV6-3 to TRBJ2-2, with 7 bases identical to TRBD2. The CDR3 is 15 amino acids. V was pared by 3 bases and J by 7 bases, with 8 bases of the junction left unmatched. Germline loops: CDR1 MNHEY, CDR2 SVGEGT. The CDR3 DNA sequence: TGTGCCAGCAGTTATTGGGGACTAAAGAGCGGGGAGCTGTTTTTT. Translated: CASSYWGLKSGELFF.

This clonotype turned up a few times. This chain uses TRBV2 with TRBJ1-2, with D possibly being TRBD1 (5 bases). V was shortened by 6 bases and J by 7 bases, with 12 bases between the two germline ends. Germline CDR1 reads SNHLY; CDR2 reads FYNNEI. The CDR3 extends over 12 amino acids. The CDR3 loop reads CASSPGYSGYTF. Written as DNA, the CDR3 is TGTGCCAGCAGCCCAGGGTATTCTGGCTACACCTTC. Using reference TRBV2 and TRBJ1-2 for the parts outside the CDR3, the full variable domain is EPEVTQTPSHQVTQMGQEVILRCVPISNHLYFYWYRQILGQKVEFLVSFYNNEISEKSEIFDDQFSVERPDGSNFTLKIRSTKLEDSAMYFCASSPGYSGYTFGSGTRLTVV.